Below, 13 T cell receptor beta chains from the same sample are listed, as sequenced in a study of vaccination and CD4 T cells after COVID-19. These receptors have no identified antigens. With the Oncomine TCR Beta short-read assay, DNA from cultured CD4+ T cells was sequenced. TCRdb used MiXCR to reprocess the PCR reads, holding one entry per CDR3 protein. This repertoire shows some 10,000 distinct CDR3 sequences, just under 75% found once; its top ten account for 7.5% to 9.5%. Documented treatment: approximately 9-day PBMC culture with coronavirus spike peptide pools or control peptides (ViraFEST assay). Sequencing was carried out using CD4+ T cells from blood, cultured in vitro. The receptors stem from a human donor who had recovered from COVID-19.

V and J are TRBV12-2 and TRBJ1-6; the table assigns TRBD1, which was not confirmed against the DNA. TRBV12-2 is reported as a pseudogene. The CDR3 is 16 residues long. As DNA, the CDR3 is TGTGCAAGTCGCCCCCCCCGGGGACAGGGAGATTCACCCCTCCACTTT. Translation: CASRPPRGQGDSPLHF.

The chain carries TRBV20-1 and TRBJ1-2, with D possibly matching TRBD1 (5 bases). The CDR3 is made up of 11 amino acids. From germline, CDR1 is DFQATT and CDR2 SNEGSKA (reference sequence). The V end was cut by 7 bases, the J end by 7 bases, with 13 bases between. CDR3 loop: CSVPGGGGYTF. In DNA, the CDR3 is TGCAGTGTTCCCGGGGGGGGTGGCTACACCTTC.

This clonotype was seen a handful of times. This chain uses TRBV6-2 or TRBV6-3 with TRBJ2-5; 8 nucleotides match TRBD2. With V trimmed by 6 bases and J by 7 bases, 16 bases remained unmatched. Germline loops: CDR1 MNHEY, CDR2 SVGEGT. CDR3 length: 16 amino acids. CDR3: CASSARGGGEDRTQYF. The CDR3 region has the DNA TGTGCCAGCAGCGCCCGGGGGGGCGGGGAAGATCGGACCCAGTACTTC.

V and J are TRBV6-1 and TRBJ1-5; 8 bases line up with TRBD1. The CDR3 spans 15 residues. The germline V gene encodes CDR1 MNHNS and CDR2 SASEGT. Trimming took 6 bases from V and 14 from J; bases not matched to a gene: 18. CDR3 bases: TGTGCCAGCAGATCACCCGGGACAGGACCCCGGGGTAAGCATTTT. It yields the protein CASRSPGTGPRGKHF.

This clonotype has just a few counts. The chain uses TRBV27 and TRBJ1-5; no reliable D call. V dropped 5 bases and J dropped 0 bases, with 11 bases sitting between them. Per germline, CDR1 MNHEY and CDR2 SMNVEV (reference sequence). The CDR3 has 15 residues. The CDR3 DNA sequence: TGTGCCAGCAGTCGCCAAGGGTATAGCAATCAGCCCCAGCATTTT. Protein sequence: CASSRQGYSNQPQHF.

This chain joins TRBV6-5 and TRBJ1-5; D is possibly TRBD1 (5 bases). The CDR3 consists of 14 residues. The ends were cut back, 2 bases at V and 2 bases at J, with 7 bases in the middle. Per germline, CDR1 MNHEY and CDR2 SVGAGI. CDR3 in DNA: TGTGCCAGCAGTTACGTACAGGGCAATCAGCCCCAGCATTTT. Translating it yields CASSYVQGNQPQHF.

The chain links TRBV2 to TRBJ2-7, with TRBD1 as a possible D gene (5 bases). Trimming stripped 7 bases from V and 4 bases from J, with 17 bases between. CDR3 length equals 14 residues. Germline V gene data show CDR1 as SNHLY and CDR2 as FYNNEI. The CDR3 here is CASTNRKLRYEQYF. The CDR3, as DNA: TGTGCCAGCACCAACAGGAAACTTCGGTACGAGCAGTACTTC.

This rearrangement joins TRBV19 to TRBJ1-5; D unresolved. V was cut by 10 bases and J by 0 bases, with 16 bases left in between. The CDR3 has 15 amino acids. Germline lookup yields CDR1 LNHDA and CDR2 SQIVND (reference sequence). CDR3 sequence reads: CATQFGTVSNQPQHF. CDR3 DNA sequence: TGTGCCACCCAATTTGGTACAGTTAGCAATCAGCCCCAGCATTTT.

CDR3 loop: CASTKNTEAFF. In nucleotides, the CDR3 is TGTGCCAGTACCAAAAACACTGAAGCTTTCTTT. The V gene is TRBV19, the J gene TRBJ1-1; no reliable D call. Germline lookup yields CDR1 LNHDA and CDR2 SQIVND (reference sequence). There are 11 residues in the CDR3. V gave up 7 bases and J gave up 2 bases, with 5 bases separating them.

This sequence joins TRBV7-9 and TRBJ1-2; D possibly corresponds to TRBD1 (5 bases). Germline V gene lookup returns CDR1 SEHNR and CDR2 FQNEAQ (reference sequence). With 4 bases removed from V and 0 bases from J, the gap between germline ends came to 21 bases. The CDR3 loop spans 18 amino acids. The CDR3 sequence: CASSSRGVGNGANYGYTF. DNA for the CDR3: TGTGCCAGCAGCTCTAGGGGTGTAGGGAATGGGGCTAACTATGGCTACACCTTC.

This CDR3 reads CASSYESGSEAFF. CDR3 DNA sequence: TGTGCCAGCAGTTACGAATCGGGGTCTGAAGCTTTCTTT. The chain combines TRBV6-5 with TRBJ1-1, with unresolved D. Per the germline V gene, CDR1 is MNHEY and CDR2 is SVGAGI. There are 13 residues in the CDR3. Trimming took off 2 bases at V and 6 bases at J, with 10 bases between the two ends.

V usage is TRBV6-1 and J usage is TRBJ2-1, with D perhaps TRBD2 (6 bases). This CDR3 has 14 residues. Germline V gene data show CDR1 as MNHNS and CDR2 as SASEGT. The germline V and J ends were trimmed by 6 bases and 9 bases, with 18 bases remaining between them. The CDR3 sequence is CASSTTRPPSEQFF. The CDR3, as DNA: TGTGCCAGCAGCACGACTAGGCCTCCCAGTGAGCAGTTCTTC.

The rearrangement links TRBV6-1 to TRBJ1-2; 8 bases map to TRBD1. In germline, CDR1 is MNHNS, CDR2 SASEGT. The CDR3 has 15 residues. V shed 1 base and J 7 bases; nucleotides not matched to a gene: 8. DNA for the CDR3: TGTGCCAGCAGTGAAGTGGCCAGGGGGCTGGCTGGCTACACCTTC. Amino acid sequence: CASSEVARGLAGYTF.